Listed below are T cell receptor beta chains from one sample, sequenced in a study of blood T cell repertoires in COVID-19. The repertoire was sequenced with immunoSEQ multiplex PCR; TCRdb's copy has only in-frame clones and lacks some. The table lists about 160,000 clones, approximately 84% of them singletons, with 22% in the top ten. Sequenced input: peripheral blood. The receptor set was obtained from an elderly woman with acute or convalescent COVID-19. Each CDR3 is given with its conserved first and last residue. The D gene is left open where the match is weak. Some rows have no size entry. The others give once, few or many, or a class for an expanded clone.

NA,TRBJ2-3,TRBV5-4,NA,CASSSRQESTDTQYF,TGTGCCAGCAGCTCTCGACAGGAGAGCACAGATACGCAGTATTTT
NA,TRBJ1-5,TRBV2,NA,CASSGGRTGNQPQHF,TGTGCCAGCAGTGGGGGGCGCACCGGCAATCAGCCCCAGCATTTT
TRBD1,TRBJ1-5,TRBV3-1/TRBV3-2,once,CASSQRSGGSQPQHF,TGTGCCAGCAGCCAGAGGTCAGGGGGGAGCCAGCCCCAGCATTTT
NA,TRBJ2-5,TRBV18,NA,CASSPPSVKGETQYF,TGTGCCAGCTCACCACCCTCGGTCAAGGGGGAGACCCAGTACTTC
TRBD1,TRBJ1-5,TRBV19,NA,CASTIRTGPNQPQHF,TGTGCCAGTACCATCAGGACAGGGCCGAATCAGCCCCAGCATTTT
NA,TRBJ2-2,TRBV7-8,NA,CASIKEGRGPGELFF,TGTGCCAGCATCAAAGAAGGGCGGGGGCCCGGGGAGCTGTTTTTT
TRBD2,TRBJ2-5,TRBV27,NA,CASSFGSSGSFVETQYF,TGTGCCAGCAGTTTCGGGTCGAGCGGGAGTTTTGTAGAGACCCAGTACTTC
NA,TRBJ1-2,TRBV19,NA,CASRPGWLYGYTF,TGTGCCAGTAGGCCGGGATGGCTCTATGGCTACACCTTC
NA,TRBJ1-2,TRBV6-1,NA,CASSDFDRGYGYTF,TGTGCCAGCAGTGATTTCGACCGGGGCTATGGCTACACCTTC
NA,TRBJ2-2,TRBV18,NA,CASSTGIANTGELFF,TGTGCCAGCTCAACAGGGATCGCGAACACCGGGGAGCTGTTTTTT
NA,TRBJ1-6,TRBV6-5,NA,CASSQGAGDNSPLHF,TGTGCCAGCTCCCAAGGGGCAGGGGACAATTCACCCCTCCACTTT
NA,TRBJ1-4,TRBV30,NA,CAWSLTGTLNEKLFF,TGTGCCTGGAGTCTAACCGGGACATTGAATGAAAAACTGTTTTTT
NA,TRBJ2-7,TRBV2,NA,CASEIYEQYF,TGTGCTAGCGAGATTTACGAGCAGTACTTC
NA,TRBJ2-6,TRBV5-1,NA,CASSLGSSSGANVLTF,TGCGCCAGCAGCTTGGGGAGTAGCTCTGGGGCCAACGTCCTGACTTTC
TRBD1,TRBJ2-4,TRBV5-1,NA,CASSISGQGAKNIQYF,TGCGCCAGCAGCATTTCGGGACAGGGGGCCAAAAACATTCAGTACTTC
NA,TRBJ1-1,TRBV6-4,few,CASSPGSNTEAFF,TGTGCCAGCAGTCCGGGGAGTAACACTGAAGCTTTCTTT
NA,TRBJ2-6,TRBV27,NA,CASSLDATMGGSGANVLTF,TGTGCCAGCAGTTTAGATGCTACTATGGGGGGCTCTGGGGCCAACGTCCTGACTTTC
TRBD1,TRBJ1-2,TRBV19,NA,CASVGQGVGGYTF,TGTGCCAGTGTTGGACAGGGGGTCGGCGGCTACACCTTC
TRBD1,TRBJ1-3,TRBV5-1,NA,CASSLTGEGNTIYF,TGCGCCAGCAGCTTGACAGGGGAAGGAAACACCATATATTTT
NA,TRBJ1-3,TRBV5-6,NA,CASSFPTGGNTIYF,TGTGCCAGCAGCTTCCCCACAGGGGGAAACACCATATATTTT
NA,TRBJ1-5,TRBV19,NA,CASSIVGVDQPQHF,TGTGCCAGTAGTATAGTAGGGGTTGATCAGCCCCAGCATTTT
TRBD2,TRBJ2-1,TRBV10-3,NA,CAISDFGLAGPLREQFF,TGTGCCATCAGTGATTTTGGACTAGCGGGTCCTCTACGTGAGCAGTTCTTC
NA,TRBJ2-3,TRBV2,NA,CASSERYTDTQYF,TGTGCCAGCAGTGAGCGGTACACAGATACGCAGTATTTT
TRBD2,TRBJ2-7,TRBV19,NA,CASSIVLAGNYEQYF,TGTGCCAGTAGTATAGTACTAGCGGGGAACTACGAGCAGTACTTC
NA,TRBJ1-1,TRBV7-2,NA,CASSLEKWAGNTEAFF,TGTGCCAGCAGCTTAGAAAAGTGGGCGGGGAACACTGAAGCTTTCTTT
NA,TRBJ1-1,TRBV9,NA,CASSVAPVPTEAFF,TGTGCCAGCAGCGTAGCTCCCGTCCCTACTGAAGCTTTCTTT
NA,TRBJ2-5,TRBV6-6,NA,CASSSVGDQETQYF,TGTGCCAGCAGCTCCGTGGGAGACCAAGAGACCCAGTACTTC
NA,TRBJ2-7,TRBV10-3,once,CAITRILGTRYEQYF,TGTGCCATCACCAGAATCCTCGGGACAAGGTACGAGCAGTACTTC
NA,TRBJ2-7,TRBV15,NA,CATSRASGYEQYF,TGTGCCACCAGCAGAGCGTCGGGCTACGAGCAGTACTTC
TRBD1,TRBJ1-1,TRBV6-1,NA,CASSEFRGDTEAFF,TGTGCCAGCAGTGAATTCAGGGGGGACACTGAAGCTTTCTTT